This T cell receptor (beta chain) was recorded in a study of blood T cell repertoires in COVID-19. Overall study context: Whether acute or convalescent, the COVID-19 samples came from the United States, Italy and Spain. PBMCs, B-cell-depleted T cells, or T cells were the source of the cDNA or gDNA that made up the material.

Germline assignment: CDR1 SNHLY and CDR2 FYNNEI. The CDR3 totals 14 residues. The trim removed 7 bases at V and 2 bases at J, leaving 3 bases unmatched. This clone was observed a few times. In the study's own analysis: Reference gene primer amplification yielded estimated nucleated cell counts. Sequenced by immunoSEQ multiplex PCR; TCRdb stores in-frame clones only, minus some. That table supplies the V and J calls and clone size; D and trimming were determined from the DNA. The table lists 150,000 to 180,000 clones, around 84% of them singletons, with over 8% in the top ten. This clonotype was sampled from a woman in her fifties or sixties with acute or convalescent COVID-19. Sequencing input: peripheral blood. The V and J genes are TRBV2 and TRBJ2-2, with 8 bases matching TRBD1. The CDR3 DNA reads as TGTGCCAGCATGGACAGGGACAACACCGGGGAGCTGTTTTTT. Its protein is CASMDRDNTGELFF. Filled out from reference TRBV2 and TRBJ2-2, the complete variable domain reads EPEVTQTPSHQVTQMGQEVILRCVPISNHLYFYWYRQILGQKVEFLVSFYNNEISEKSEIFDDQFSVERPDGSNFTLKIRSTKLEDSAMYFCASMDRDNTGELFFGEGSRLTVL.